The 23 T cell receptor beta chains listed next were all sequenced from one sample in a study of OX40 agonist ivuxolimab in advanced cancers. The data were produced by immunoSEQ multiplex PCR, yet TCRdb's version contains in-frame clones alone and is incomplete. Of roughly 60,000 clones in the sample, about 83% are singletons; the top ten hold around 30%. The sample in question was CD4+ or CD8+ T cells sorted from blood, obtained in a trial of the OX40 agonist ivuxolimab. The receptors here all came from an adult with an advanced solid tumor such as melanoma, head and neck, liver or kidney cancer.

The rearrangement links TRBV28 to TRBJ1-1; D unresolved. The V gene's germline CDR1 is MDHEN and CDR2 SYDVKM. This CDR3 is 12 amino acids long. Trimming stripped 2 bases from V and 11 bases from J, with 12 bases between. The CDR3 region is CASSLNGVRAFF. The CDR3 bases are TGTGCCAGCAGTTTAAACGGGGTGCGGGCTTTCTTT.

The CDR3: CASSRTRVPYGYTF. CDR3 coding DNA: TGTGCCAGCAGTCGAACCCGGGTTCCCTATGGCTACACCTTC. This chain joins TRBV28 and TRBJ1-2; no reliable D call. V lost 5 bases and J lost 4, with 14 bases in between. This CDR3 is built from 14 residues. The germline CDR1 and CDR2 sequences are MDHEN and SYDVKM.

Regarding this clone: The sample holds other DNA sequences that translate to the same CDR3. The chain combines TRBV4-3 with TRBJ2-5, with D maybe TRBD2 (5 bases). CDR3 size: 14 residues. Germline CDR1 reads LGHNA; CDR2 reads YSLEER. V was trimmed by 0 bases and J by 4 bases, leaving 9 bases between them. CDR3 sequence: CASSQDRRPETQYF. The CDR3 coding sequence is TGCGCCAGCAGCCAAGATAGGAGGCCAGAGACCCAGTACTTC.

The gene calls are TRBV4-1 and TRBJ2-1; 7 bases map to TRBD2. The V gene end was trimmed by 0 bases and the J gene end by 9 bases; junction bases not matched to a gene: 14. This CDR3 is 17 amino acids long. Germline V gene data show CDR1 as MGHRA and CDR2 as YSYEKL. CDR3 residues: CASSQEFTSASVVEQFF. In DNA form, the CDR3 reads TGCGCCAGCAGCCAAGAGTTCACTAGCGCCTCGGTAGTTGAGCAGTTCTTC.

V is TRBV7-9 and J is TRBJ1-1; D is perhaps TRBD1 (5 bases). CDR3 length: 15 residues. Germline lookup yields CDR1 SEHNR and CDR2 FQNEAQ (reference sequence). Trimming took off 7 bases at V and 7 bases at J, with 22 bases between the two ends. CDR3 protein: CASTRGWFLVDEAFF. The CDR3 DNA is TGTGCCAGCACCCGGGGGTGGTTTTTGGTAGATGAAGCTTTCTTT.

CDR3 sequence (DNA): TGTGCCAGTAGTATCCAGGGGGCCCTAAACTATGGCTACACCTTC. Encoded protein: CASSIQGALNYGYTF. The rearrangement links TRBV19 to TRBJ1-2; 8 nucleotides align to TRBD1. CDR1 is LNHDA and CDR2 is SQIVND in the germline V gene (reference sequence). V was clipped by 3 bases and J by 2 bases; unmatched bases: 5. The CDR3 is made up of 15 amino acids.

The chain is built from TRBV11-2 and TRBJ2-7, with D possibly being TRBD2 (6 bases). Between the trimmed V and J ends, which lost 2 bases and 0 bases, there was a span of 23 bases. The CDR3 runs to 19 residues. The V gene's germline CDR1 is SGHAT and CDR2 FQNNGV. The CDR3 DNA sequence: TGTGCCAGCAGCTTACGGAGGGCCAATAGAGCATTTAGCTCCTACGAGCAGTACTTC. Amino acids: CASSLRRANRAFSSYEQYF.

In DNA, the CDR3 is TGTGCCAGCAGTGTGGGCAGGGGTGGGACCCAGTACTTC. It yields the protein CASSVGRGGTQYF. V gene TRBV2 combines with J gene TRBJ2-5; perhaps TRBD1 as D (6 bases). Trimming took 4 bases from V and 7 from J, leaving 13 bases between them. This CDR3 comprises 13 residues. The V gene's germline CDR1 is SNHLY and CDR2 FYNNEI.

V and J are TRBV18 and TRBJ1-3; D perhaps matches TRBD1 (5 bases). Germline CDR1 and CDR2: KGHSH and LQKENI. Trimming stripped 3 bases from V and 4 bases from J, with 19 bases between. The CDR3 has 17 residues. The CDR3 loop reads CASSPLGEPSTGNTIYF. The CDR3 DNA sequence: TGTGCCAGCTCACCCCTAGGGGAGCCTTCTACCGGAAACACCATATATTTT.

V usage is TRBV28 and J usage is TRBJ1-2; 10 nucleotides match TRBD1. The V gene's germline CDR1 is MDHEN and CDR2 SYDVKM. The J segment lost 4 bases and the V segment lost 6 bases, leaving 11 bases of the junction unmatched. There are 16 residues in the CDR3. CDR3 DNA: TGTGCCAGCAGGGGTAAGGGACAGGGGTTTTTCTATGGCTACACCTTC. Its protein is CASRGKGQGFFYGYTF.

This clone turned up a few times. A read error is likely here: a far larger clone is one base away. The chain links TRBV5-6 to TRBJ2-7; D is uncertain. The CDR3 loop spans 16 amino acids. V dropped 4 bases and J dropped 7 bases, with 24 bases sitting between them. Germline CDR1 is SGHDT and CDR2 is YYEEEE. The CDR3 DNA reads TGTGCCAGCAGCCAAGAATCGGCCCTCGAACGGTCTGAGCAGTACTTC. It yields the protein CASSQESALERSEQYF. The full variable domain, in which reference TRBV5-6 and TRBJ2-7 provide the parts outside the CDR3, is DAGVTQSPTHLIKTRGQQVTLRCSPKSGHDTVSWYQQALGQGPQFIFQYYEEEERQRGNFPDRFSGHQFPNYSSELNVNALLLGDSALYLCASSQESALERSEQYFGPGTRLTVT.

The chain joins TRBV19 to TRBJ1-1; D unclear. The CDR3 extends over 13 amino acids. V shed 6 bases and J shed 5 bases, with 13 bases lying between them. CDR1 LNHDA and CDR2 SQIVND come from the germline V gene (reference sequence). CDR3 protein: CASSPRGRTEAFF. CDR3 bases: TGTGCCAGTAGCCCTCGAGGGCGAACTGAAGCTTTCTTT.

The rearrangement uses TRBV18 and TRBJ2-4, with TRBD2 identical over 12 bases. Germline CDR1 and CDR2: KGHSH and LQKENI. V lost 5 bases to trimming and J lost 4 bases; unmatched junction nucleotides: 6. There are 16 residues in the CDR3. CDR3 sequence: CASSFPGLAGKNIQYF. As DNA, the CDR3 is TGTGCCAGCTCATTCCCGGGACTAGCGGGTAAAAACATTCAGTACTTC.

The chain couples TRBV7-8 to TRBJ2-2, with D possibly matching TRBD2 (7 bases). The length of the CDR3 is 15 residues. The germline V gene encodes CDR1 SGHVS and CDR2 FQNEAQ. Trimming left V 3 bases short and J 9 bases short, with 17 bases between. The CDR3 sequence is CASSLPGGLHRELFF. In DNA, the CDR3 is TGTGCCAGCAGCTTGCCGGGGGGCCTACACCGGGAGCTGTTTTTT.

This chain joins TRBV15 and TRBJ2-1, with no clear D. This CDR3 spans 13 amino acids. In germline, CDR1 is LNHNV, CDR2 YYDKDF (reference sequence). The ends were cut back, 2 bases at V and 4 bases at J, with 6 bases in the middle. The CDR3 here is CATSRNRYNEQFF. The CDR3 nucleotides are TGTGCCACCAGCAGAAACCGTTACAATGAGCAGTTCTTC. The full variable domain, in which reference TRBV15 and TRBJ2-1 provide the parts outside the CDR3, is DAMVIQNPRYQVTQFGKPVTLSCSQTLNHNVMYWYQQKSSQAPKLLFHYYDKDFNNEADTPDNFQSRRPNTSFCFLDIRSPGLGDTAMYLCATSRNRYNEQFFGPGTRLTVL.

This chain joins TRBV7-6 and TRBJ1-2, with no clear D. The CDR3 length is 15 residues. V was clipped by 7 bases and J by 3 bases, with 18 bases between them. Per germline, CDR1 SGHVS and CDR2 FNYEAQ. CDR3 sequence (DNA): TGTGCCAGCAACAATGTGGGGTACAAAGACTATGGCTACACCTTC. Its protein is CASNNVGYKDYGYTF. Full variable domain (rest looked up from reference TRBV7-6 and TRBJ1-2): GAGVSQSPRYKVTKRGQDVALRCDPISGHVSLYWYRQALGQGPEFLTYFNYEAQQDKSGLPNDRFSAERPEGSISTLTIQRTEQRDSAMYRCASNNVGYKDYGYTFGSGTRLTVV.

The chain couples TRBV5-1 to TRBJ2-2; 8 bases agree with TRBD1. CDR3 size: 18 residues. CDR1 is SGHRS and CDR2 is YFSETQ in the germline V gene. The V segment lost 1 base and the J segment 2 bases; nucleotides outside the gene matches: 10. The CDR3 DNA is TGCGCCAGCAGCTTGAGAGCTCCCGGGACAGGCAACACCGGGGAGCTGTTTTTT. Protein: CASSLRAPGTGNTGELFF.

This rearrangement joins TRBV6-4 to TRBJ2-2; D is possibly TRBD1 (5 bases). V lost 6 bases, J lost 8 bases, and 16 bases lay in between. Per germline, CDR1 MRHNA and CDR2 SNTAGT. This CDR3 comprises 14 residues. The CDR3 sequence is CASRPDRTAGELFF. The DNA for the CDR3 is TGTGCCAGCAGACCCGACAGAACCGCGGGGGAGCTGTTTTTT.

The chain links TRBV11-2 to TRBJ1-2; 7 bases match TRBD1. V dropped 4 bases and J dropped 8; count of bases not matched to a gene: 10. This CDR3 spans 14 amino acids. The germline V gene encodes CDR1 SGHAT and CDR2 FQNNGV. DNA for the CDR3: TGTGCCAGCAGCTCCAACGTAGGGGGCGGGGGCTACACCTTC. This codes for CASSSNVGGGGYTF.

The J gene is TRBJ1-2, the V gene TRBV2; D is possibly TRBD1 (5 bases). Looked up from germline, CDR1 is SNHLY and CDR2 is FYNNEI. The CDR3 contains 14 residues. Trimming left V 6 bases short and J 5 bases short, with 16 bases between. The CDR3 protein is CASRDGRGDYGYTF. The CDR3 DNA sequence: TGTGCCAGCAGAGACGGCCGAGGGGATTATGGCTACACCTTC.

The CDR3: CASSFGGTSSYEQYF. DNA of the CDR3: TGCGCCAGCAGCTTTGGAGGGACGTCGTCCTACGAGCAGTACTTC. J is TRBJ2-7 and V is TRBV5-1, with D possibly matching TRBD2 (6 bases). The V gene lost 2 bases and the J gene lost 1 base, with 13 bases spanning the gap. The CDR3 has 15 amino acids. Germline CDR1 is SGHRS and CDR2 is YFSETQ.

The CDR3 sequence: CASSPMNTEAFF. DNA for the CDR3: TGTGCCAGTAGTCCCATGAACACTGAAGCTTTCTTT. The rearrangement links TRBV19 to TRBJ1-1, with no clear D. This CDR3 comprises 12 residues. Trimming shortened V by 5 bases and J by 0 bases, and 4 bases separated the two germline ends. Per the germline V gene, CDR1 is LNHDA and CDR2 is SQIVND (reference sequence).

This clone has just one count. The chain uses TRBV7-6 and TRBJ2-7; TRBD1 matches 7 bases. CDR3 size: 13 residues. Germline CDR1 and CDR2: SGHVS and FNYEAQ. The junction had 5 bases not matched to a gene; V was cut back by 5 bases and J by 4 bases. This CDR3 is CASSPGQLYEQYF. As DNA, the CDR3 is TGTGCCAGCAGCCCGGGACAGTTATACGAGCAGTACTTC.